The 13 T cell receptor beta chains listed next were all sequenced from one sample in a study of identical twins. MiXCR, applied by TCRdb to the 5' RACE reads, yields one record per CDR3 protein. Here the sample spans 1.5 million to 2 million distinct CDR3 sequences, roughly a third being singletons. The material sequenced was cord blood. The source is a newborn girl in good health.

This clonotype was counted once. A much larger clone differs from this one at a single base, so this may be a read error. The genes are TRBV9 and TRBJ2-3; 9 bases are shared with TRBD1. This CDR3 is 16 amino acids long. The germline V gene encodes CDR1 SGDLS and CDR2 YYNGEE. The CDR3 coding sequence is TGTGCCGGCAGCGTAGAACAGGGGGCGCCGATAGATACGCAGTATTTT. It is translated as CAGSVEQGAPIDTQYF.

This clonotype was counted only a few times. The chain recombines TRBV18 with TRBJ2-7; 9 nucleotides align to TRBD1. J was trimmed by 5 bases and V by 6 bases; bases with no gene match: 8. CDR1 and CDR2 (germline): KGHSH, LQKENI. The CDR3 covers 14 residues. CDR3 sequence reads: CASSPGTGLHEQYF. DNA of the CDR3: TGTGCCAGCTCTCCTGGGACAGGGCTCCACGAGCAGTACTTC.

The table lists this clonotype with a few counts. V and J are TRBV6-6 and TRBJ1-2, with D tentatively TRBD1 (5 bases). The CDR3 has 14 amino acids. The germline V gene encodes CDR1 MNHNY and CDR2 SVGAGI (reference sequence). V gave up 1 base and J gave up 1 base, with 7 bases separating them. This CDR3 reads CASSYLGLNYGYTF. The CDR3 DNA is TGTGCCAGCAGTTACTTGGGACTTAACTATGGCTACACCTTC.

CDR3 amino acids: CASSERGRDSGNTIYF. CDR3 bases: TGTGCCAGCAGTGAAAGAGGCAGAGACTCTGGAAACACCATATATTTT. The rearrangement joins TRBV25-1 to TRBJ1-3, with D unresolved. V gave up 2 bases and J gave up 0 bases, with 11 bases separating them. This CDR3 has 16 amino acids. Per germline, CDR1 MGHDK and CDR2 SYGVNS.

The gene calls are TRBV12-3 or TRBV12-4 and TRBJ2-7, with D possibly matching TRBD2 (6 bases). The CDR3 covers 16 residues. V lost 3 bases to trimming and J lost 2 bases, with 17 bases between them. DNA of the CDR3: TGTGCCAGCAGTTTCGGAACGCGACTAGGGACCTACGAGCAGTACTTC. It specifies CASSFGTRLGTYEQYF.

The rearrangement links TRBV5-1 to TRBJ2-4, with D maybe TRBD1 (5 bases). The J call may be in error: the DNA end matches TRBJ2-7 better. Germline V gives CDR1 SGHRS, CDR2 YFSETQ. There are 16 residues in the CDR3. For the CDR3, the DNA is TGCGCCAGCAGCTTGCAGGGCACCACTGTCATCTACGAGCAGTACTTC. Its translation: CASSLQGTTVIYEQYF.

This clonotype turned up a few times. The chain is built from TRBV11-2 and TRBJ2-7; no firm D call. Germline V CDR1 and CDR2: SGHAT, FQNNGV. Trimming took off 0 bases at V and 0 bases at J, with 6 bases between the two ends. This CDR3 contains 14 residues. The CDR3, as DNA: TGTGCCAGCAGCTTAGACAGGCACTCCTACGAGCAGTACTTC. Protein product: CASSLDRHSYEQYF.

This sequence joins TRBV6-6 and TRBJ2-7; D could derive from TRBD1 or TRBD2 (6 bases each). The germline V gene has CDR1 MNHNY and CDR2 SVGAGI (reference sequence). The CDR3 has 14 residues. V lost 9 bases and J 2 bases, leaving 17 bases between the germline ends. Here the CDR3 DNA reads TGTGCCAGTTCGTCGTGGGGGGCCGCCTACGAGCAGTACTTC. It is translated as CASSSWGAAYEQYF.

The V gene is TRBV5-1, the J gene TRBJ2-7; no definite D call. CDR1 and CDR2 from the germline V gene are SGHRS and YFSETQ. The CDR3 extends over 14 amino acids. The V and J ends lost 1 base and 1 base respectively, with 9 bases between them. The CDR3 DNA is TGCGCCAGCAGCTTGTCCCACGGGTCCTACGAGCAGTACTTC. Translating it yields CASSLSHGSYEQYF.

This sequence joins TRBV28 and TRBJ1-5; D unclear. The CDR3 spans 14 residues. Germline assignment: CDR1 MDHEN and CDR2 SYDVKM. The V gene lost 6 bases and the J gene lost 0 bases, with 9 bases spanning the gap. This CDR3 reads CASRQVDSNQPQHF. The CDR3 DNA is TGTGCCAGCAGGCAGGTCGATAGCAATCAGCCCCAGCATTTT.

The chain is built from TRBV7-2 and TRBJ2-1; D may be TRBD2 (6 bases). Germline CDR1 and CDR2: SGHTA and FQGNSA. The CDR3 covers 15 residues. V lost 5 bases to trimming and J lost 5 bases, with 16 bases between them. CDR3: CASSPGGVVHNEQFF. In DNA, the CDR3 is TGTGCCAGCAGCCCTGGCGGGGTTGTGCACAATGAGCAGTTCTTC.

Only a few counts were recorded for this clonotype. CDR3 region: CASSTRIAGGTDTQYF. The CDR3 DNA reads TGTGCCAGCAGCACACGAATAGCGGGTGGAACAGATACGCAGTATTTT. The J gene is TRBJ2-3, the V gene TRBV9; 7 bases align to TRBD2. Germline-derived CDR1 and CDR2 are SGDLS and YYNGEE. The CDR3 extends over 16 amino acids. The ends lost 4 bases at V and 3 bases at J; junction bases unmatched: 11.

This chain joins TRBV6-5 and TRBJ2-1; 10 nucleotides agree with TRBD2. The J call may be wrong; the DNA end is better matched by TRBJ2-7. Looked up from germline, CDR1 is MNHEY and CDR2 is SVGAGI. There are 18 residues in the CDR3. CDR3 sequence reads: CASSYRLGQGLAHNEQYF. Here the CDR3 DNA reads TGTGCCAGCAGTTACCGACTGGGTCAGGGACTAGCGCACAATGAGCAGTACTTC.